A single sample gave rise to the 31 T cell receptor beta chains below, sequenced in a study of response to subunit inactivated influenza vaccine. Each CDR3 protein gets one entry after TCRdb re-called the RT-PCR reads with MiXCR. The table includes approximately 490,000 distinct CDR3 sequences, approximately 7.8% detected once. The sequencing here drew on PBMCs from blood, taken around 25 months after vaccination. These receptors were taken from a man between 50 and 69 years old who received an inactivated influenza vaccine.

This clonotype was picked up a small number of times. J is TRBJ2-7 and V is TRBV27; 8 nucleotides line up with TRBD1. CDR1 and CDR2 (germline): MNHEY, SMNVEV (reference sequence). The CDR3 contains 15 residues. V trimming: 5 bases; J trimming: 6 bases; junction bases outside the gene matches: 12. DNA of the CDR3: TGTGCCAGCAGTCTCACAGGGGGTGGCGGGCTCGAGCAGTACTTC. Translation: CASSLTGGGGLEQYF.

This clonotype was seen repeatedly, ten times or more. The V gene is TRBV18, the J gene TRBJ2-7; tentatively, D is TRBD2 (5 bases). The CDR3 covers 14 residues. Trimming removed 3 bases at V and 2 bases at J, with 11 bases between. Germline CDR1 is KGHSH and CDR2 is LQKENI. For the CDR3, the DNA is TGTGCCAGCTCACCCCGCCCGGAGGCCTACGAGCAGTACTTC. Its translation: CASSPRPEAYEQYF.

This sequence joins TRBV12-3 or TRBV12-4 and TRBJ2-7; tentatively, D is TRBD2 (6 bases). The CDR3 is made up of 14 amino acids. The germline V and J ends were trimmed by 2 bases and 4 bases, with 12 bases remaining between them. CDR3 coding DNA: TGTGCCAGCAGTTTAAATGCAGGGAGGTACGAGCAGTACTTC. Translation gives CASSLNAGRYEQYF.

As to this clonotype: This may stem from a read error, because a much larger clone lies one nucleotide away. CDR3 region: CASSTLRTASNDKLFF. The CDR3 region has the DNA TGTGCCAGCAGCACTCTTAGGACAGCTTCTAATGATAAACTGTTTTTT. The V call is TRBV11-2, the J call TRBJ1-4, with D possibly matching TRBD1 (6 bases). Looked up from germline, CDR1 is SGHAT and CDR2 is FQNNGV. The CDR3 consists of 16 residues.

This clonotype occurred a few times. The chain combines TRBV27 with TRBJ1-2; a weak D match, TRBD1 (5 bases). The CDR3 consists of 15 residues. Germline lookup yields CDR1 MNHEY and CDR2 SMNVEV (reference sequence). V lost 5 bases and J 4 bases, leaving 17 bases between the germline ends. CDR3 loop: CASSPGDGVSYGYTF. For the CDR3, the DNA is TGTGCCAGCAGTCCGGGGGACGGAGTTTCCTATGGCTACACCTTC.

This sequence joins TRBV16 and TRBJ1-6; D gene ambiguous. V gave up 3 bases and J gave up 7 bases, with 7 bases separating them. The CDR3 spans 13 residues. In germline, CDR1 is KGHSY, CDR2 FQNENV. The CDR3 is CASSHSENSPLHF. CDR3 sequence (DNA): TGTGCCAGCAGCCATTCTGAAAATTCACCCCTCCACTTT.

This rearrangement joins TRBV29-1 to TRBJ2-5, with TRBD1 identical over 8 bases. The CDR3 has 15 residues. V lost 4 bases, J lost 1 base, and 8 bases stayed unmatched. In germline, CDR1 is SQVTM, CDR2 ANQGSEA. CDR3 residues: CSVGRGTGGQETQYF. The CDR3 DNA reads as TGCAGCGTTGGAAGGGGTACAGGGGGCCAAGAGACCCAGTACTTC.

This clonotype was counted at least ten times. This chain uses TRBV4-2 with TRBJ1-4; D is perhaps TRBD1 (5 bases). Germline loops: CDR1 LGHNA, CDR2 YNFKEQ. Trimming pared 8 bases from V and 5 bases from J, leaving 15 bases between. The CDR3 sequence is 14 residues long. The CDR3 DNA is TGTGCCAGCGCCCCGGGGCAGGGAAATGAAAAACTGTTTTTT. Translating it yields CASAPGQGNEKLFF.

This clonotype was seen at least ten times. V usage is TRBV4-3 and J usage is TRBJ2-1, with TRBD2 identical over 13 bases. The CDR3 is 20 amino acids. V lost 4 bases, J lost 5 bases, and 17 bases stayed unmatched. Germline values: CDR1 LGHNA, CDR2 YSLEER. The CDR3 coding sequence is TGCGCCAGCAGCCCTAGGACTAGCGGGAGAGAAGTGGGTGCTAACAATGAGCAGTTCTTC. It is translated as CASSPRTSGREVGANNEQFF.

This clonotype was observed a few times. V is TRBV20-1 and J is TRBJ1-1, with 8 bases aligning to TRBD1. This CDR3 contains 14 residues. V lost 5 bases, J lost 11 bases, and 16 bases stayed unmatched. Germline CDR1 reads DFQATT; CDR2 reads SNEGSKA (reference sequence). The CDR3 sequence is CSAPSSIRGPGAFF. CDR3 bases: TGCAGTGCTCCCTCGAGCATCAGGGGGCCTGGGGCTTTCTTT.

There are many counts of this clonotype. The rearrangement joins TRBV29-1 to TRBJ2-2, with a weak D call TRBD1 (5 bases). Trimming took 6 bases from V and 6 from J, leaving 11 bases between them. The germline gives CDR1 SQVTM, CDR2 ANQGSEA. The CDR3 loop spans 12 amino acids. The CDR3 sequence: CSVRRGAGELFF. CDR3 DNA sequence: TGCAGCGTCCGAAGGGGCGCCGGGGAGCTGTTTTTT.

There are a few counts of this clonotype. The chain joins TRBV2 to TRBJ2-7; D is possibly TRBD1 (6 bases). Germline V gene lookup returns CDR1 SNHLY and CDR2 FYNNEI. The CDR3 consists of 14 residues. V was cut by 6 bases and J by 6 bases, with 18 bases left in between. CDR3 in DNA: TGTGCCAGCAGGGACACAGGGTTGGGTAGCGAGCAGTACTTC. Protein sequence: CASRDTGLGSEQYF.

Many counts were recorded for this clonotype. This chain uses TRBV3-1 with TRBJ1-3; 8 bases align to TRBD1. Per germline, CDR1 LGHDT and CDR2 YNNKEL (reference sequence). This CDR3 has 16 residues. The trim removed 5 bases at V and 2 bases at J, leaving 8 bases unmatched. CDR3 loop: CASSSRTGSTGNTIYF. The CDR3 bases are TGTGCCAGCAGCTCACGGACAGGGAGCACTGGAAACACCATATATTTT.

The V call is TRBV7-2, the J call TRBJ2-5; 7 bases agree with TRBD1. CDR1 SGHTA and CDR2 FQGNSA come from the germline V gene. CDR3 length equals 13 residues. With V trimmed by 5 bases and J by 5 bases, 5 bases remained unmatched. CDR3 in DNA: TGTGCCAGCAGCACACAGGGGTGGGAGACCCAGTACTTC. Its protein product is CASSTQGWETQYF. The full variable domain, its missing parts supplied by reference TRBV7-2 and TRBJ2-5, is GAGVSQSPSNKVTEKGKDVELRCDPISGHTALYWYRQSLGQGLEFLIYFQGNSAPDKSGLPSDRFSAERTGGSVSTLTIQRTQQEDSAVYLCASSTQGWETQYFGPGTRLLVL.

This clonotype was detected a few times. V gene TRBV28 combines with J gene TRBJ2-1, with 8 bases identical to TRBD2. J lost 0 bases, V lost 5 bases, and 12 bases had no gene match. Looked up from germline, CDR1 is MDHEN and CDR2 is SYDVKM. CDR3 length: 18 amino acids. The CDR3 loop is CASSQVGRALSSYNEQFF. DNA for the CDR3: TGTGCCAGCAGTCAGGTCGGGAGGGCCCTAAGCTCCTACAATGAGCAGTTCTTC. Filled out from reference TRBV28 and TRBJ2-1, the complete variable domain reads DVKVTQSSRYLVKRTGEKVFLECVQDMDHENMFWYRQDPGLGLRLIYFSYDVKMKEKGDIPEGYSVSREKKERFSLILESASTNQTSMYLCASSQVGRALSSYNEQFFGPGTRLTVL.

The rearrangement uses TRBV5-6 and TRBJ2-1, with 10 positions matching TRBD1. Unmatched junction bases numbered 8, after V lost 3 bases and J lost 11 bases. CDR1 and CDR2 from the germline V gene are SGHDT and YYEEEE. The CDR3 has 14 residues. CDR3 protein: CASSYRQGAMKQFF. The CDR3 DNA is TGTGCCAGCAGCTATAGACAGGGGGCAATGAAGCAGTTCTTC.

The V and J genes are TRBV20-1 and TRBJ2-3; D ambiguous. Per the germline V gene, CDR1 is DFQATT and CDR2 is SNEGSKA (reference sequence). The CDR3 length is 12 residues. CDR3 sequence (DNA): TGCAGGAGTGGTGGAGTATCAGATACGCAGTATTTT. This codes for CRSGGVSDTQYF.

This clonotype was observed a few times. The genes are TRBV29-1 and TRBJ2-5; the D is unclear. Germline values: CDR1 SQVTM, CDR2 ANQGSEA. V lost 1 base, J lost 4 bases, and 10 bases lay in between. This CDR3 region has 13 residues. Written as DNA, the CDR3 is TGCAGCGTTGAAGTAATAAGCCGAGAGACCCAGTACTTC. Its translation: CSVEVISRETQYF.

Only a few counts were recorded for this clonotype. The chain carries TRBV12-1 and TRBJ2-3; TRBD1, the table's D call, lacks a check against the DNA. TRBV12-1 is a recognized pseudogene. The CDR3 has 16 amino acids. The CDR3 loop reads CASSFLDRPSTDTQYF. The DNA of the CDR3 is TGTGCCAGCAGCTTTTTGGACAGGCCGAGCACAGATACGCAGTATTTT.

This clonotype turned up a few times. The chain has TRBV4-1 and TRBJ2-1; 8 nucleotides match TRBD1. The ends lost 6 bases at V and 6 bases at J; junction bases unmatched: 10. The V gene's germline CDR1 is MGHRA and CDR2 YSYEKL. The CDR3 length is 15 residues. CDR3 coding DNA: TGCGCCAGCAGATTGCAGGGGGCGCCCAGCAATGAGCAGTTCTTC. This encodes CASRLQGAPSNEQFF.

This chain's CDR3 is CSASTRTGSSYNSPLHF. In nucleotides, the CDR3 is TGCAGTGCCTCAACCAGGACAGGGAGCTCCTATAATTCACCCCTCCACTTT. The V call is TRBV20-1, the J call TRBJ1-6; 8 bases line up with TRBD1. The CDR3 has 17 residues. After removal of 6 bases from V and 0 bases from J, the junction contained 10 bases not matched to a gene. CDR1 is DFQATT, CDR2 SNEGSKA, per germline (reference sequence).

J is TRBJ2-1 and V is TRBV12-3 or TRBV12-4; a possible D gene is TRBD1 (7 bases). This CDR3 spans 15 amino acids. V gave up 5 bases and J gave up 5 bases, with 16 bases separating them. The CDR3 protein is CASSPTGRSHNEQFF. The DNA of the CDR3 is TGTGCCAGCAGTCCGACAGGGAGGTCCCACAATGAGCAGTTCTTC.

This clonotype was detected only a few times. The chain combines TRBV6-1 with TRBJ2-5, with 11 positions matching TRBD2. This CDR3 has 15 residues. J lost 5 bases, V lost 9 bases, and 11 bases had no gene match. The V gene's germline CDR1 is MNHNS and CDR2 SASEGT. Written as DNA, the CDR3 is TGTGCCAGTTTGGCTAGCGGGGGGATACGGGAGACCCAGTACTTC. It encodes CASLASGGIRETQYF.

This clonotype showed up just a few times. The CDR3 sequence: CASSQDSGFTGELFF. DNA of the CDR3: TGTGCCAGCAGCCAAGATTCGGGGTTCACCGGGGAGCTGTTTTTT. The rearrangement joins TRBV4-2 to TRBJ2-2, with D perhaps matching TRBD2 (5 bases). Deletions cut 0 bases from V and 4 bases from J, with 9 bases between. CDR1 and CDR2 (germline): LGHNA, YNFKEQ. The CDR3 is 15 residues long.

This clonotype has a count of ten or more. CDR3 bases: TGTGCCATCAGCTCCGGGACTAGCGGATACAATGAGCAGTTCTTC. Its protein product is CAISSGTSGYNEQFF. The rearrangement uses TRBV10-3 and TRBJ2-1, with 11 positions matching TRBD2. This CDR3 spans 15 amino acids. The germline V gene encodes CDR1 ENHRY and CDR2 SYGVKD. Trimming took 6 bases from V and 4 from J; bases not matched to a gene: 5.

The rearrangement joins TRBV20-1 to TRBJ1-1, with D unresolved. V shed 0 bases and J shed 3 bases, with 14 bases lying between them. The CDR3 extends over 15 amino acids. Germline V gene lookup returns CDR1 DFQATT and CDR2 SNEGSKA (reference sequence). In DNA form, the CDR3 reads TGCAGTGCTAGAGACGGACGGTGGAAAGACACTGAAGCTTTCTTT. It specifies CSARDGRWKDTEAFF.

The CDR3 nucleotides are TGTGCCAGCAGCCTAACGGGACTAGCCGCCTACGAGCAGTACTTC. Residues: CASSLTGLAAYEQYF. V is TRBV11-2 and J is TRBJ2-7, with 9 positions matching TRBD2. J lost 2 bases, V lost 5 bases, and 7 bases had no gene match. The length of the CDR3 is 15 residues. The germline V gene has CDR1 SGHAT and CDR2 FQNNGV. The full variable domain, rest sourced from reference TRBV11-2 and TRBJ2-7, is EAGVAQSPRYKIIEKRQSVAFWCNPISGHATLYWYQQILGQGPKLLIQFQNNGVVDDSQLPKDRFSAERLKGVDSTLKIQPAKLEDSAVYLCASSLTGLAAYEQYFGPGTRLTVT.

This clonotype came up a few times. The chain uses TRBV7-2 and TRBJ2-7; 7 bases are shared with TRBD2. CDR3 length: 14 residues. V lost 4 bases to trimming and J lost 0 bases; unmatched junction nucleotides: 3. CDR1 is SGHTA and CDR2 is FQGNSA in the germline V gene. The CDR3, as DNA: TGTGCCAGCAGCTCCAGCGGGAACTCCTACGAGCAGTACTTC. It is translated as CASSSSGNSYEQYF.

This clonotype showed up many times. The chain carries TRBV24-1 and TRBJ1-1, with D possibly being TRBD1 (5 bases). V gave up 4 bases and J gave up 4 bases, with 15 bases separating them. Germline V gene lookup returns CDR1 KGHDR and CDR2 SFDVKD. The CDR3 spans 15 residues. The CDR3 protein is CATSDAGSSGTEAFF. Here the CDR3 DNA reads TGTGCCACCAGTGACGCAGGGAGTTCGGGCACTGAAGCTTTCTTT.

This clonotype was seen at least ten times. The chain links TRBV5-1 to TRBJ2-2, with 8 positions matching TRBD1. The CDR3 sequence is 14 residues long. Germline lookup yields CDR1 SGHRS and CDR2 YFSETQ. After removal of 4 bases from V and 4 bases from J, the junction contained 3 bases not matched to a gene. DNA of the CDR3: TGCGCCAGCAGCGGACAGGGATTCACCGGGGAGCTGTTTTTT. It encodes CASSGQGFTGELFF.

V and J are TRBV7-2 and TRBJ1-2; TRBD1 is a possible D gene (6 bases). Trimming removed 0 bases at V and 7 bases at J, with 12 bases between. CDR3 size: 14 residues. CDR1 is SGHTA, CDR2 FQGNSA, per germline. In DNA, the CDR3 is TGTGCCAGCAGCTTAGCGAGTACAGGGTTTGGCTACACCTTC. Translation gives CASSLASTGFGYTF.